This T cell receptor beta chain emerged from a study of OX40 agonist ivuxolimab in advanced cancers. Looked up from germline, CDR1 is SGHTA and CDR2 is FQGNSA. V was pared by 1 base and J by 3 bases, with 10 bases between. The CDR3 runs to 14 residues. Clones were sequenced by immunoSEQ multiplex PCR, and TCRdb holds only the in-frame ones, with some missing. The sample holds 59,000 or so clones, about 80% seen once. The sequence came from an adult with an advanced solid tumor such as melanoma, head and neck, liver or kidney cancer. V usage is TRBV7-2 and J usage is TRBJ2-7; D remains unclear. The starting material was CD4+ or CD8+ T cells sorted from blood, obtained in a trial of the OX40 agonist ivuxolimab. CDR3 in amino acids: CASSLVAEIYEQYF. The CDR3 nucleotides are TGTGCCAGCAGCTTAGTTGCGGAAATCTACGAGCAGTACTTC.